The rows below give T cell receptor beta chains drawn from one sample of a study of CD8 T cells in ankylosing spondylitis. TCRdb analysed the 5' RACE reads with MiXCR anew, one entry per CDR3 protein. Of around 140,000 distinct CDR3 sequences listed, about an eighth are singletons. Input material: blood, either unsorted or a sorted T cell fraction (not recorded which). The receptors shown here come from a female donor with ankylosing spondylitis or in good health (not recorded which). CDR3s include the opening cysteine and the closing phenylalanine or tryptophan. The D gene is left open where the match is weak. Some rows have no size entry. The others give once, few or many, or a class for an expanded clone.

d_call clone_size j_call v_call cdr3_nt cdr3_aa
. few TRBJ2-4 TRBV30 TGTGCCTGGAGTGTCGGGGAAAACATTCAGTACTTC CAWSVGENIQYF
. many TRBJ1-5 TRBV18 TGTGCCAGCTCACCACCGGGGCAGCCCCAGCATTTT CASSPPGQPQHF
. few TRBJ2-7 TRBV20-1 TGCAGTGCTGTACTAGAGGGCGAGCAGTACTTC CSAVLEGEQYF
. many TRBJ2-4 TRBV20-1 TGCAGTGCCCAACCCCCAGGATTAGCCAAAAACATTCAGTACTTC CSAQPPGLAKNIQYF
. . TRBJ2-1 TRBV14 TGTGCCAGCAGCCAACTTAGAACGAACAATGAGCAGTTCTTC CASSQLRTNNEQFF
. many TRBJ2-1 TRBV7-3 TGTGCCAGCAGCCCAACAGTTAGCGGTTACATGCATGAGCAGTTCTTC CASSPTVSGYMHEQFF
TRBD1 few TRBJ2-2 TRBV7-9 TGTGCCAGCAGCTTAGTAGGCCGGACAGGGCTGACCGGGGAGCTGTTTTTT CASSLVGRTGLTGELFF
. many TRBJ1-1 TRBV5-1 TGCGCCAGCAGCTTGGAACCCGGAACCAACACTGAAGCTTTCTTT CASSLEPGTNTEAFF
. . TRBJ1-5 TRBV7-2 TGTGCCAGCAGCACCGACCTGGGGCCCCAGCATTTT CASSTDLGPQHF
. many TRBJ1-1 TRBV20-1 TGCAGTGCTAGAGAAATTCTCAGGGACACTGAAGCTTTCTTT CSAREILRDTEAFF
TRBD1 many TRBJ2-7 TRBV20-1 TGCAGTGCTAGAGATCGACAGGGGCTCAACGAGCAGTACTTC CSARDRQGLNEQYF
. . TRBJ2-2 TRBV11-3 TGTGCCAGCAGCTTAGAATCGGGAGTAGGAGGGGAGCTGTTTTTT CASSLESGVGGELFF
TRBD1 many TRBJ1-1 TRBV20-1 TGCAGTGCAAATGGGAGGGACAGGGTTCGGTTCAGAGGCGCTGAAGCTTTCTTT CSANGRDRVRFRGAEAFF
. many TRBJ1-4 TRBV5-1 TGCGCCAGCAGCTTGGATATCACTAATGAAAAACTGTTTTTT CASSLDITNEKLFF
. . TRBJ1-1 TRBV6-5 TGTGCCAGCAGTTACGCAGGGGTGAACACTGAAGCTTTCTTT CASSYAGVNTEAFF
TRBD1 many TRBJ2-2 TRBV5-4 TGTGCCAGCAGCTTGGTGTCAGGGGGCGGCGGGGAGCTGTTTTTT CASSLVSGGGGELFF
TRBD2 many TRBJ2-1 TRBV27 TGTGCCAGCAGTTTAAGGAATTTAGCGGGGGGCCTCAAGGGGGAGCAGTTCTTC CASSLRNLAGGLKGEQFF
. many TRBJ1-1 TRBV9 TGTGCCAGCAGCGTAGGGGGGGGAGAAGCTTTCTTT CASSVGGGEAFF
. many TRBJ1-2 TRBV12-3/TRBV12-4 TGTGCCAGCAGTTTAGGCGTCAGGGTCTATGGCTACACCTTC CASSLGVRVYGYTF
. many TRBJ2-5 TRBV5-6 TGTGCCAGCAGCTTGGCGGGAGAGAAAGAGACCCAGTACTTC CASSLAGEKETQYF
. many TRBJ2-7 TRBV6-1 TGTGCCAGCAGTGTTCAGGGGGGTACCTACGAGCAGTACTTC CASSVQGGTYEQYF
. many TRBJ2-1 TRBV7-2 TGTGCCAGCAGCTTAGTGTGGAGGTCCGCCTACAATGAGCAGTTCTTC CASSLVWRSAYNEQFF
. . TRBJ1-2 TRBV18 TGTGCCAGCTCACCGGCAACGATCGATGGCTACACCTTC CASSPATIDGYTF
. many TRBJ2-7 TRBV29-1 TGCAGCGTTGCCACGCTAGCGTCCTCCTACGAGCAGTACTTC CSVATLASSYEQYF
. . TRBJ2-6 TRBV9 TGTGCCAGCAGCGTGCGGGTCTCTGGGGCCAACGTCCTGACTTTC CASSVRVSGANVLTF
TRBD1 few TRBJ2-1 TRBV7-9 TGTGCCAGCAGCTTAGCCGGGACAGGGCTCTCTTACAATGAGCAGTTCTTC CASSLAGTGLSYNEQFF
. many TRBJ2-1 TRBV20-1 TGCAGTGCAAAGGCCTTGTTGGGGTTCGGTGAGCAGTTCTTC CSAKALLGFGEQFF
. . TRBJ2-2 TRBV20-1 TGCAGTGGCCAAACTCCGGGCAGTTACTTCGCGAACACCGGGGAGCTGTTTTTT CSGQTPGSYFANTGELFF
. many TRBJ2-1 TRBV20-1 TGCAGTGCTAGCACAGGGACCAATGAGCAGTTCTTC CSASTGTNEQFF
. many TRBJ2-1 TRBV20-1 TGCAGTGCTCAACCCTTCGGGTATGAGCAGTTCTTC CSAQPFGYEQFF
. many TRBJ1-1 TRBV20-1 TGCAGTGCTAGAATGGGTAACACTGAAGCTTTCTTT CSARMGNTEAFF
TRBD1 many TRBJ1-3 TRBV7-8 TGTGCCAGCAGCTTGACGACAGGGAGCTCTGGAAACACCATATATTTT CASSLTTGSSGNTIYF
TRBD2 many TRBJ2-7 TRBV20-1 TGCAGTGCCCAGCCAGCGGGGGTAGACGAGCAGTACTTC CSAQPAGVDEQYF
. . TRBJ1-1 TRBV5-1 TGCGCCAGCAGCCAAAGAGCTAACACTGAAGCTTTCTTT CASSQRANTEAFF
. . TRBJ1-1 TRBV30 TGTGCCTGGAGTGAACAGCTGAACACTGAAGCTTTCTTT CAWSEQLNTEAFF
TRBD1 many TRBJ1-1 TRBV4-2 TGTGCCAGCAGTCCTATGACAGGGGGCGTAACTGAAGCTTTCTTT CASSPMTGGVTEAFF
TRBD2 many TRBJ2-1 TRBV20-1 TGCAGTGCTAGAGGTCCCGGGACTAGCGGGAGGGCCCTCGAGAATGAGCAGTTCTTC CSARGPGTSGRALENEQFF
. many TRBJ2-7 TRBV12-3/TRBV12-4 TGTGCCAGCAGTCTCCCCCCCGCGACCTACGAGCAGTACTTC CASSLPPATYEQYF
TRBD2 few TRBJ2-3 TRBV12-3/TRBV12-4 TGTGCCAGCAGCCCAACAGCGGGAGGCCACACAGATACGCAGTATTTT CASSPTAGGHTDTQYF
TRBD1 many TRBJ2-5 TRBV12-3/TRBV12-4 TGTGCCAGCAGTCCTGGGACAGGGCAAGAGACCCAGTACTTC CASSPGTGQETQYF
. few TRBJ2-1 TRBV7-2 TGTGCCAGCAGCTTACGTCAGGGAAACTACAATGAGCAGTTCTTC CASSLRQGNYNEQFF
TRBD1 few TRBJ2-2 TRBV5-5 TGTGCCAGCAGCTTCGGGACAGGGGCGTTCGGGGAGCTGTTTTTT CASSFGTGAFGELFF
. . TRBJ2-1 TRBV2 TGTGCCAGCAGTGAAGGTCGAGGGGTGAAAGAGCAGTTCTTC CASSEGRGVKEQFF
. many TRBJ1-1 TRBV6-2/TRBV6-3 TGTGCCAGCAGCCGGGCGAACACTGAAGCTTTCTTT CASSRANTEAFF
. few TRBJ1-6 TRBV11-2 TGTGCCAGCAGCCCAACCGGGACGACGAATTCACCCCTCCACTTT CASSPTGTTNSPLHF
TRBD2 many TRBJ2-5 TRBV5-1 TGCGCCAGCAGCTTCACTAGCGGGAGGGCCTTTCAAGAGACCCAGTACTTC CASSFTSGRAFQETQYF
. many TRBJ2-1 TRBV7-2 TGTGCCAGCAGCTCTGGACCGGCGGTAAATGAGCAGTTCTTC CASSSGPAVNEQFF
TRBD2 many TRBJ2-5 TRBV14 TGTGCCAGCAGCCAAGGACTAGCGGAAGAGACCCAGTACTTC CASSQGLAEETQYF
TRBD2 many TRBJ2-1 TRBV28 TGTGCCAGCAGCTCCCCAGCCAGCGGGGAGAACAATGAGCAGTTCTTC CASSSPASGENNEQFF
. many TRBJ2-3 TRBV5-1 TGCGCCAGCAGCTCACGCGGGGATGGGACAGATACGCAGTATTTT CASSSRGDGTDTQYF
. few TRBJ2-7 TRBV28 TGTGCCAGCAAATCCGGTGGCTACGAGCAGTACTTC CASKSGGYEQYF